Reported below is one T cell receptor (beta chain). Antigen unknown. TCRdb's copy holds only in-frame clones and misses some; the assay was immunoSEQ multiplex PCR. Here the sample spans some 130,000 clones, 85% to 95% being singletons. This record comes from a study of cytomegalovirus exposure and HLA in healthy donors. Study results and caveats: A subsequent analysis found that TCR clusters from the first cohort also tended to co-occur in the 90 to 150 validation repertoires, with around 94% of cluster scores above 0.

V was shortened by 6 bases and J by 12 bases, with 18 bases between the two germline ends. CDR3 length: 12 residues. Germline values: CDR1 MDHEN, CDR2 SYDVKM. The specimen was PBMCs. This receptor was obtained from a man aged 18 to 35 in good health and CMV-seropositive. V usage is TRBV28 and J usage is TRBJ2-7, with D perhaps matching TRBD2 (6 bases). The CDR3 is CASSLNRGFPYF. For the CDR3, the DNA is TGTGCCAGCAGCCTGAATCGGGGGTTCCCGTACTTC.